The 31 T cell receptor beta chains given below trace back to one sample, sequenced in a study of human T cells and chemical hapten exposure. Total RNA was isolated from whole blood that had not been fractionated. Each CDR3 protein is one row after TCRdb ran MiXCR on the 5' RACE reads. The table includes some 150,000 distinct CDR3 sequences, roughly 4.1% detected once. These receptor sequences come from a female donor in good health.

This clonotype was seen only a few times. This chain's CDR3 is CASSGTASQETQYF. The DNA for the CDR3 is TGTGCCAGCAGCGGGACAGCCAGCCAAGAGACCCAGTACTTC. This chain joins TRBV5-5 and TRBJ2-5, with 7 bases aligning to TRBD1. CDR3 length: 14 residues. V trimming: 4 bases; J trimming: 1 base; junction bases outside the gene matches: 4. Germline V gene sequence: CDR1 SGHKS, CDR2 YYEKEE (reference sequence).

Ten or more counts support this clonotype. The V gene is TRBV10-3, the J gene TRBJ1-2, with D uncertain. The CDR3 is made up of 10 amino acids. From germline, CDR1 is ENHRY and CDR2 SYGVKD. V lost 6 bases, J lost 6 bases, and 5 bases lay in between. In DNA form, the CDR3 reads TGTGCCATCAGGTCGGATGGCTACACCTTC. This sequence encodes CAIRSDGYTF.

The sample holds many counts of this clonotype. The V gene is TRBV5-1, the J gene TRBJ1-3; D perhaps matches TRBD1 (6 bases). CDR3 length: 14 residues. V lost 2 bases and J 1 base, leaving 7 bases between the germline ends. Germline loops: CDR1 SGHRS, CDR2 YFSETQ. The CDR3 DNA sequence: TGCGCCAGCAGCTTACAGGGATCTGGAAACACCATATATTTT. It is translated as CASSLQGSGNTIYF.

This clonotype was detected ten times or more. The chain carries TRBV6-1 and TRBJ1-6; no firm D call. V lost 1 base and J lost 6, with 7 bases in between. Germline CDR1 is MNHNS and CDR2 is SASEGT. CDR3 length equals 14 residues. The CDR3 region is CASSEDDTNSPLHF. CDR3 coding DNA: TGTGCCAGCAGTGAAGACGATACTAATTCACCCCTCCACTTT.

This clonotype was counted ten times or more. The gene calls are TRBV20-1 and TRBJ2-3; 7 bases match TRBD2. CDR3 size: 15 residues. The V segment lost 0 bases and the J segment 3 bases; nucleotides outside the gene matches: 6. Germline V gene lookup returns CDR1 DFQATT and CDR2 SNEGSKA (reference sequence). The CDR3 nucleotides are TGCAGTGCTAGAGATCTGGGCGGGGGAACAGATACGCAGTATTTT. Translating it yields CSARDLGGGTDTQYF.

There are many counts of this clonotype. This sequence joins TRBV5-1 and TRBJ2-7, with D perhaps matching TRBD2 (5 bases). There are 12 residues in the CDR3. V was cut by 4 bases and J by 3 bases, with 8 bases left in between. Germline CDR1 SGHRS, CDR2 YFSETQ. The DNA for the CDR3 is TGCGCCAGCAGCGTTGAGGGCTACGAGCAGTACTTC. Translated: CASSVEGYEQYF.

This clonotype was seen at least ten times. The chain carries TRBV6-5 and TRBJ2-3, with D possibly being TRBD1 (6 bases). This CDR3 has 14 amino acids. CDR1 and CDR2 (germline): MNHEY, SVGAGI. V was shortened by 6 bases and J by 2 bases, with 12 bases between the two germline ends. As DNA, the CDR3 is TGTGCCAGCAGCCAACGGACAGCCACAGATACGCAGTATTTT. Translating gives CASSQRTATDTQYF.

At least ten counts were recorded for this clonotype. The genes are TRBV7-9 and TRBJ1-1, with D perhaps TRBD1 (6 bases). CDR1 SEHNR and CDR2 FQNEAQ come from the germline V gene (reference sequence). V was cut by 5 bases and J by 6 bases, with 10 bases left in between. The CDR3 consists of 12 residues. CDR3 loop: CASSRTGSEAFF. The CDR3 DNA sequence: TGTGCCAGCAGCCGAACAGGGTCTGAAGCTTTCTTT. The variable domain in full, completed from reference TRBV7-9 and TRBJ1-1, reads DTGVSQNPRHKITKRGQNVTFRCDPISEHNRLYWYRQTLGQGPEFLTYFQNEAQLEKSRLLSDRFSAERPKGSFSTLEIQRTEQGDSAMYLCASSRTGSEAFFGQGTRLTVV.

This clonotype came up many times. The chain couples TRBV6-2 or TRBV6-3 to TRBJ1-2, with TRBD1 as a possible D gene (5 bases). Trimming cost V 5 bases and J 7 bases, with 14 bases left between them. The germline V gene has CDR1 MNHEY and CDR2 SVGEGT. This CDR3 has 13 amino acids. CDR3 coding DNA: TGTGCCAGCAGTACGGGACTGCGGGTTGGCTACACCTTC. Translating it yields CASSTGLRVGYTF.

In its sample, this clonotype was seen many times. The chain combines TRBV28 with TRBJ1-1; D is undetermined. The V gene lost 8 bases and the J gene lost 1 base, with 17 bases spanning the gap. The CDR3 is 15 amino acids. Germline values: CDR1 MDHEN, CDR2 SYDVKM. As DNA, the CDR3 is TGTGCCAGCCGCGACCACTCAGAAACGAACACTGAAGCTTTCTTT. As protein: CASRDHSETNTEAFF.

This clonotype was seen at least ten times. The chain employs TRBV20-1 and TRBJ1-1; D is uncertain. The V end lost 2 bases, the J end lost 6 bases, and 7 bases lay between the germline ends. The length of the CDR3 is 11 residues. CDR1 DFQATT and CDR2 SNEGSKA come from the germline V gene (reference sequence). The CDR3 is CSARRRPEAFF. The DNA of the CDR3 is TGCAGTGCTAGACGTAGGCCTGAAGCTTTCTTT.

At least ten counts were recorded for this clonotype. The chain has TRBV5-4 and TRBJ2-1, with D maybe TRBD1 (6 bases). The ends were cut back, 0 bases at V and 11 bases at J, with 12 bases in the middle. Germline values: CDR1 SGHNT, CDR2 YYREEE (reference sequence). This CDR3 is built from 13 residues. CDR3 loop: CASSLAEQGKQFF. The CDR3 region has the DNA TGTGCCAGCAGCTTGGCCGAACAGGGTAAGCAGTTCTTC.

This clonotype was seen at least ten times. V and J are TRBV12-3 or TRBV12-4 and TRBJ2-3; tentative D call: TRBD2 (6 bases). V lost 6 bases and J 1 base, leaving 17 bases between the germline ends. CDR3 length: 16 residues. The CDR3 DNA reads TGTGCCAGCAGCGATCCGGGCGGGGTTGGCACAGATACGCAGTATTTT. Its protein product is CASSDPGGVGTDTQYF.

There are many counts of this clonotype. The CDR3 nucleotides read TGCAGTGCTAGAGATATCGGACAGCCCTACGAGCAGTACTTC. As protein: CSARDIGQPYEQYF. This chain uses TRBV20-1 with TRBJ2-7, with a possible D match to TRBD1 (6 bases). Germline CDR1 reads DFQATT; CDR2 reads SNEGSKA (reference sequence). Trimming took off 0 bases at V and 2 bases at J, with 11 bases between the two ends. The length of the CDR3 is 14 residues.

This sequence joins TRBV5-4 and TRBJ2-3; no clear D gene. Per germline, CDR1 SGHNT and CDR2 YYREEE (reference sequence). This CDR3 contains 15 residues. With 2 bases removed from V and 0 bases from J, the gap between germline ends came to 10 bases. The CDR3 reads CASSLGSLSTDTQYF. The CDR3 DNA reads TGTGCCAGCAGCTTAGGTAGCCTAAGCACAGATACGCAGTATTTT.

Many counts were recorded for this clonotype. This chain joins TRBV28 and TRBJ1-6; 8 bases fit TRBD1. In germline, CDR1 is MDHEN, CDR2 SYDVKM. The CDR3 has 17 amino acids. The V gene end was trimmed by 2 bases and the J gene end by 6 bases; junction bases not matched to a gene: 9. Written as DNA, the CDR3 is TGTGCCAGCAGTTTACCTTGGACAGGGCTAGGTAATTCACCCCTCCACTTT. This translates into CASSLPWTGLGNSPLHF.

This clonotype was seen ten or more times. This rearrangement joins TRBV30 to TRBJ2-7; maybe TRBD1 (6 bases). The germline V and J ends were trimmed by 5 bases and 2 bases, with 7 bases remaining between them. Germline V CDR1 and CDR2: GTSNPN, SVGIG (reference sequence). The CDR3 extends over 11 amino acids. The CDR3 nucleotides read TGTGCCTGGGGACAGACCTACGAGCAGTACTTC. Protein product: CAWGQTYEQYF.

The chain joins TRBV6-1 to TRBJ2-2; 10 bases map to TRBD2. Germline CDR1 is MNHNS and CDR2 is SASEGT. The CDR3 consists of 15 residues. The junction had 7 bases not matched to a gene; V was cut back by 6 bases and J by 6 bases. The CDR3 sequence: CASRSTSGVPGELFF. The CDR3, as DNA: TGTGCCAGCAGGTCTACTAGCGGGGTCCCCGGGGAGCTGTTTTTT.

This clonotype was recorded many times. The chain couples TRBV19 to TRBJ1-6; D remains ambiguous. V lost 3 bases and J 4 bases, leaving 16 bases between the germline ends. Per germline, CDR1 LNHDA and CDR2 SQIVND (reference sequence). The CDR3 contains 17 residues. The CDR3 nucleotides are TGTGCCAGTAGTATCGAAGGACGCCGGACTTATAATTCACCCCTCCACTTT. Its translation: CASSIEGRRTYNSPLHF.

This clonotype was picked up many times. This rearrangement joins TRBV28 to TRBJ2-7; D remains ambiguous. In germline, CDR1 is MDHEN, CDR2 SYDVKM. CDR3 length: 13 residues. The V end was cut by 2 bases, the J end by 3 bases, with 8 bases between. The CDR3 is CASSLGSLYEQYF. The CDR3 nucleotides are TGTGCCAGCAGTTTAGGCAGCCTCTACGAGCAGTACTTC.

V usage is TRBV20-1 and J usage is TRBJ1-5; tentatively, D is TRBD1 (5 bases). CDR1 is DFQATT, CDR2 SNEGSKA, per germline (reference sequence). V was clipped by 3 bases and J by 0 bases, with 24 bases between them. The CDR3 consists of 19 residues. The CDR3 DNA sequence: TGCAGTGCTAGGGATCTCTTCCGATTTGAGGGGTCTAGCAATCAGCCCCAGCATTTT. Its translation: CSARDLFRFEGSSNQPQHF.

This clonotype has at least ten counts. The genes are TRBV10-3 and TRBJ1-1; the match to TRBD1 covers 7 bases. The CDR3 runs 14 residues. Looked up from germline, CDR1 is ENHRY and CDR2 is SYGVKD. The junction had 10 bases not matched to a gene; V was cut back by 4 bases and J by 8 bases. The CDR3 region is CAISGHGDRVEAFF. The CDR3 DNA follows: TGTGCCATCAGTGGCCACGGGGACAGAGTGGAAGCTTTCTTT.

This clonotype was counted at least ten times. The V call is TRBV2, the J call TRBJ2-4, with D hard to call. Germline V lookup: CDR1 SNHLY, CDR2 FYNNEI. CDR3 length: 14 residues. V was pared by 3 bases and J by 8 bases, with 14 bases between. CDR3 in DNA: TGTGCCAGCAGTGACTACCAAGCCGGAGACATTCAGTACTTC. Translation gives CASSDYQAGDIQYF.

Ten or more counts support this clonotype. The chain links TRBV7-8 to TRBJ1-1, with a tentative D call TRBD1 (5 bases). The CDR3 contains 15 residues. The V gene's germline CDR1 is SGHVS and CDR2 FQNEAQ. The germline V and J ends were trimmed by 4 bases and 5 bases, with 17 bases remaining between them. The CDR3, as DNA: TGTGCCAGCAGCTCGGGGGAAACGTGGAGGACTGAAGCTTTCTTT. Translation gives CASSSGETWRTEAFF. Full variable domain (missing parts from reference TRBV7-8 and TRBJ1-1): GAGVSQSPRYKVAKRGQDVALRCDPISGHVSLFWYQQALGQGPEFLTYFQNEAQLDKSGLPSDRFFAERPEGSVSTLKIQRTQQEDSAVYLCASSSGETWRTEAFFGQGTRLTVV.

This clonotype was detected a few times. The CDR3 nucleotides read TGCAGTGCTAGACTATTGGTTTATGCTAGCGGGGGGCGGGGAGATACGCAGTATTTT. Translation: CSARLLVYASGGRGDTQYF. This chain connects TRBV20-1 to TRBJ2-3; 11 nucleotides agree with TRBD2. Germline CDR1 reads DFQATT; CDR2 reads SNEGSKA (reference sequence). The ends lost 2 bases at V and 5 bases at J; junction bases unmatched: 18. This CDR3 comprises 19 residues.

This clonotype was found a few times. The V and J genes are TRBV7-8 and TRBJ2-3; TRBD2 matches at 15 bases. Losses at the gene ends were 6 bases for V and 10 bases for J; bases not matched to a gene: 8. CDR1 and CDR2 (germline): SGHVS, FQNEAQ. This CDR3 contains 15 residues. CDR3 bases: TGTGCCAGCAGACCCGGGACTAGCGGGGGGCGGGCGCAGTATTTT. This translates into CASRPGTSGGRAQYF.

This clonotype was recorded many times. The chain joins TRBV19 to TRBJ1-1; the D gene is possibly TRBD1 (5 bases). Germline-derived CDR1 and CDR2 are LNHDA and SQIVND (reference sequence). The CDR3 has 15 residues. Trimming cost V 9 bases and J 3 bases, with 20 bases left between them. This chain's CDR3 is CASRTIGGWDTEAFF. CDR3 nucleotide sequence: TGTGCCAGCAGGACAATAGGAGGGTGGGACACTGAAGCTTTCTTT.

This clonotype appeared a few times. This sequence joins TRBV28 and TRBJ1-2, with D maybe TRBD1 (5 bases). Germline assignment: CDR1 MDHEN and CDR2 SYDVKM. This CDR3 region has 15 residues. The V gene lost 6 bases and the J gene lost 6 bases, with 20 bases spanning the gap. CDR3 DNA: TGTGCCAGCAGGGCCGTAGCGGTTGGCAGGGATGGCTACACCTTC. It translates to CASRAVAVGRDGYTF.

This clonotype has a count of ten or more. The rearrangement joins TRBV7-2 to TRBJ2-3, with TRBD2 matching 10 bases. The CDR3 runs to 16 residues. Germline lookup yields CDR1 SGHTA and CDR2 FQGNSA. Trimming at V came to 3 bases and at J to 1 base, leaving 4 bases not matched to a gene. The CDR3 region is CASSFSGGPGTDTQYF. As DNA, the CDR3 is TGTGCCAGCAGCTTTAGCGGGGGGCCGGGCACAGATACGCAGTATTTT.

The table lists this clonotype with many counts. The chain carries TRBV7-2 and TRBJ2-7, with TRBD2 matching over 11 bases. Germline lookup yields CDR1 SGHTA and CDR2 FQGNSA. V shed 4 bases and J 4 bases; nucleotides not matched to a gene: 6. The CDR3 contains 15 residues. The CDR3 loop is CASSSLAGGPYEQYF. The CDR3 DNA reads TGTGCCAGCAGCTCCTTAGCGGGGGGGCCTTACGAGCAGTACTTC.

With regard to this clonotype: This sequence may be a read error, since a much larger clone differs from it by one base. The chain combines TRBV7-2 with TRBJ1-1; a possible D gene is TRBD1 (5 bases). In germline, CDR1 is SGHTA, CDR2 FQGNSA. Trimming pared 5 bases from V and 7 bases from J, leaving 11 bases between. This CDR3 contains 12 residues. The CDR3 nucleotides are TGTGCCAGCAGCCTCCCGGGGCGTGAAGCTTTCTTT. Translation: CASSLPGREAFF.